This is a list of T cell receptor beta chains from one sample in a study of blood T cells in healthy people across ages. TCRdb fed the 5' RACE reads into MiXCR, producing one record per CDR3 protein. The table lists approximately 1,000,000 distinct CDR3 sequences, around 43% of them singletons. Sequencing was performed on blood. The receptors originated from a woman aged 55-75 years in good health. Both conserved end residues are part of each CDR3. D genes are given only for firm matches. The size field is filled for only some rows; it gives once, few, many or a size class.

v_gene: TRBV9
d_gene: TRBD1
j_gene: TRBJ2-7
abundance: NA
len: 14
CDR3aa: CASSEGDSAYEQYF
CDR3nt: TGTGCCAGCAGCGAGGGGGACAGCGCCTACGAGCAGTACTTC

v_gene: TRBV7-9
d_gene: TRBD2
j_gene: TRBJ2-7
abundance: NA
len: 17
CDR3aa: CASSLGDYGRLSYEQYF
CDR3nt: TGTGCCAGCAGCTTAGGAGATTACGGGAGGCTCTCCTACGAGCAGTACTTC

v_gene: TRBV5-1
d_gene: NA
j_gene: TRBJ2-1
abundance: few
len: 13
CDR3aa: CASSLVRGHEQFF
CDR3nt: TGCGCCAGCAGCTTGGTACGGGGGCATGAGCAGTTCTTC

v_gene: TRBV29-1
d_gene: TRBD1
j_gene: TRBJ2-2
abundance: NA
len: 14
CDR3aa: CSVGTGFHTGELFF
CDR3nt: TGCAGCGTAGGGACAGGGTTCCACACCGGGGAGCTGTTTTTT

v_gene: TRBV5-6
d_gene: NA
j_gene: TRBJ1-2
abundance: NA
len: 9
CDR3aa: CASAKRYTF
CDR3nt: TGTGCCAGCGCTAAACGCTACACCTTC

v_gene: TRBV5-8
d_gene: NA
j_gene: TRBJ1-5
abundance: once
len: 17
CDR3aa: CASSLVGAAISNQPQHF
CDR3nt: TGTGCCAGCAGCTTGGTTGGGGCAGCGATTAGCAATCAGCCCCAGCATTTT

v_gene: TRBV28
d_gene: TRBD2
j_gene: TRBJ2-7
abundance: few
len: 15
CDR3aa: CASISEAGGPREQYF
CDR3nt: TGTGCCAGCATTAGTGAAGCGGGAGGGCCTAGGGAGCAGTACTTC

v_gene: TRBV2
d_gene: NA
j_gene: TRBJ2-3
abundance: few
len: 14
CDR3aa: CASGGRTGPDTQYF
CDR3nt: TGTGCCAGCGGGGGGAGGACTGGCCCAGATACGCAGTATTTT

v_gene: TRBV10-3
d_gene: NA
j_gene: TRBJ2-7
abundance: NA
len: 14
CDR3aa: CASQGLPGDNEQYF
CDR3nt: TGTGCCAGCCAAGGACTCCCAGGGGACAATGAGCAGTACTTC

v_gene: TRBV20-1
d_gene: NA
j_gene: TRBJ1-6
abundance: few
len: 15
CDR3aa: CSARGGGGLSSPLHF
CDR3nt: TGCAGTGCTAGAGGTGGGGGAGGGCTCAGTTCACCCCTCCACTTT

v_gene: TRBV7-8
d_gene: NA
j_gene: TRBJ2-7
abundance: NA
len: 13
CDR3aa: CASSGLIPYEQYF
CDR3nt: TGTGCCAGCAGCGGGCTTATCCCCTACGAGCAGTACTTC

v_gene: TRBV12-3/TRBV12-4
d_gene: NA
j_gene: TRBJ1-6
abundance: NA
len: 14
CDR3aa: CASSLQGGDSPLHF
CDR3nt: TGTGCCAGCAGTTTACAGGGAGGGGATTCACCCCTCCACTTT

v_gene: TRBV15
d_gene: NA
j_gene: TRBJ2-7
abundance: NA
len: 14
CDR3aa: CATSRDAGLGEQYF
CDR3nt: TGTGCCACCAGCAGAGACGCAGGCCTTGGCGAGCAGTACTTC

v_gene: TRBV2
d_gene: NA
j_gene: TRBJ1-2
abundance: many
len: 11
CDR3aa: CASSELYGYTF
CDR3nt: TGTGCCAGCAGTGAACTATATGGCTACACCTTC

v_gene: TRBV4-1
d_gene: NA
j_gene: TRBJ2-1
abundance: NA
len: 17
CDR3aa: CASSQEASGVAYNEQFF
CDR3nt: TGCGCCAGCAGCCAAGAGGCCTCTGGAGTGGCCTACAATGAGCAGTTCTTC

v_gene: TRBV6-6
d_gene: TRBD2
j_gene: TRBJ2-7
abundance: NA
len: 15
CDR3aa: CASSSLAGAYNEQYF
CDR3nt: TGTGCCAGCAGTTCACTAGCGGGAGCCTACAATGAGCAGTACTTC

v_gene: TRBV20-1
d_gene: NA
j_gene: TRBJ2-7
abundance: once
len: 14
CDR3aa: CSASQESSYNEQYF
CDR3nt: TGCAGTGCAAGCCAGGAGAGCTCCTACAATGAGCAGTACTTC

v_gene: TRBV18
d_gene: NA
j_gene: TRBJ1-2
abundance: few
len: 14
CDR3aa: CASSPGQQNYGYTF
CDR3nt: TGTGCCAGCTCTCCGGGGCAACAGAATTATGGCTACACCTTC

v_gene: TRBV15
d_gene: NA
j_gene: TRBJ2-3
abundance: NA
len: 14
CDR3aa: CATSRDPSGDTQYF
CDR3nt: TGTGCCACCAGCAGAGATCCGTCGGGAGATACGCAGTATTTT

v_gene: TRBV4-1
d_gene: NA
j_gene: TRBJ2-3
abundance: NA
len: 16
CDR3aa: CASSLQRRAPTDTQYF
CDR3nt: TGCGCCAGCAGCCTTCAACGGCGGGCCCCAACAGATACGCAGTATTTT

v_gene: TRBV29-1
d_gene: NA
j_gene: TRBJ2-5
abundance: many
len: 13
CDR3aa: CSARDSERETQYF
CDR3nt: TGCAGCGCCAGGGACTCCGAGAGAGAGACCCAGTACTTC

v_gene: TRBV29-1
d_gene: NA
j_gene: TRBJ1-1
abundance: NA
len: 13
CDR3aa: CSALRTDATEAFF
CDR3nt: TGCAGCGCCCTTAGGACAGATGCGACTGAAGCTTTCTTT

v_gene: TRBV5-1
d_gene: NA
j_gene: TRBJ2-7
abundance: NA
len: 14
CDR3aa: CASSLVERGHEQYF
CDR3nt: TGCGCCAGCAGCTTGGTCGAAAGGGGCCACGAGCAGTACTTC

v_gene: TRBV29-1
d_gene: NA
j_gene: TRBJ1-2
abundance: many
len: 13
CDR3aa: CSVPGQGENGYTF
CDR3nt: TGCAGCGTCCCGGGGCAGGGAGAGAATGGCTACACCTTC

v_gene: TRBV20-1
d_gene: NA
j_gene: TRBJ2-2
abundance: NA
len: 15
CDR3aa: CSAWGGAGGTGELFF
CDR3nt: TGCAGTGCCTGGGGAGGTGCAGGTGGAACCGGGGAGCTGTTTTTT

v_gene: TRBV20-1
d_gene: TRBD1
j_gene: TRBJ2-5
abundance: NA
len: 15
CDR3aa: CSAWGSLGGKETQYF
CDR3nt: TGCAGTGCTTGGGGTTCGCTAGGGGGCAAGGAGACCCAGTACTTC

v_gene: TRBV7-9
d_gene: TRBD2
j_gene: TRBJ2-1
abundance: NA
len: 15
CDR3aa: CASTAGLAAFNEQFF
CDR3nt: TGTGCCAGCACCGCCGGACTAGCGGCCTTTAATGAGCAGTTCTTC

v_gene: TRBV20-1
d_gene: TRBD2
j_gene: TRBJ2-3
abundance: NA
len: 19
CDR3aa: CSARDRKLAGGPSTDTQYF
CDR3nt: TGCAGTGCTAGAGATCGGAAGCTAGCGGGAGGGCCTAGCACAGATACGCAGTATTTT

v_gene: TRBV30
d_gene: NA
j_gene: TRBJ2-7
abundance: NA
len: 15
CDR3aa: CAWRDPGRGRYEQYF
CDR3nt: TGTGCCTGGAGAGACCCCGGCCGGGGTCGCTACGAGCAGTACTTC

v_gene: TRBV10-2
d_gene: NA
j_gene: TRBJ1-2
abundance: NA
len: 13
CDR3aa: CASEGPSGYGYTF
CDR3nt: TGCGCCAGCGAGGGCCCGAGCGGCTATGGCTACACCTTC

v_gene: TRBV2
d_gene: TRBD2
j_gene: TRBJ2-1
abundance: NA
len: 15
CDR3aa: CASSPIAGALNEQFF
CDR3nt: TGTGCCAGCAGCCCTATAGCGGGAGCTCTCAATGAGCAGTTCTTC

v_gene: TRBV12-3/TRBV12-4
d_gene: TRBD1
j_gene: TRBJ1-2
abundance: few
len: 14
CDR3aa: CASSSGTGPYGYTF
CDR3nt: TGTGCCAGCAGTTCAGGGACAGGTCCATATGGCTACACCTTC

v_gene: TRBV11-3
d_gene: NA
j_gene: TRBJ2-6
abundance: many
len: 17
CDR3aa: CASSLGPRPSGANVLTF
CDR3nt: TGTGCCAGCAGCTTAGGGCCTCGCCCCTCTGGGGCCAACGTCCTGACTTTC

v_gene: TRBV7-8
d_gene: TRBD1
j_gene: TRBJ1-5
abundance: NA
len: 15
CDR3aa: CASSPDRGLNQPQHF
CDR3nt: TGTGCCAGCAGCCCGGACAGGGGGCTAAATCAGCCCCAGCATTTT

v_gene: TRBV24-1
d_gene: NA
j_gene: TRBJ2-7
abundance: NA
len: 13
CDR3aa: CATSDFGRREQYF
CDR3nt: TGTGCCACCAGTGATTTCGGTCGACGCGAGCAGTACTTC

v_gene: TRBV6-5
d_gene: NA
j_gene: TRBJ2-5
abundance: NA
len: 12
CDR3aa: CASSSAKEVQYF
CDR3nt: TGTGCCAGCAGTTCGGCAAAGGAGGTGCAGTACTTC

v_gene: TRBV13
d_gene: NA
j_gene: TRBJ2-3
abundance: NA
len: 12
CDR3aa: CASSHGGNTQYF
CDR3nt: TGTGCCAGCAGCCATGGGGGGAATACGCAGTATTTT

v_gene: TRBV5-1
d_gene: NA
j_gene: TRBJ2-1
abundance: NA
len: 12
CDR3aa: CASSLPKNEQFF
CDR3nt: TGCGCCAGCAGCTTGCCCAAGAATGAGCAGTTCTTC

v_gene: TRBV6-2/TRBV6-3
d_gene: NA
j_gene: TRBJ2-1
abundance: few
len: 14
CDR3aa: CASSTGDSYNEQFF
CDR3nt: TGTGCCAGCAGCACTGGGGACTCCTACAATGAGCAGTTCTTC

v_gene: TRBV20-1
d_gene: NA
j_gene: TRBJ1-6
abundance: NA
len: 13
CDR3aa: CSASVQGYSPLHF
CDR3nt: TGCAGTGCTAGCGTACAGGGCTATTCACCCCTCCACTTT

v_gene: TRBV10-3
d_gene: NA
j_gene: TRBJ1-5
abundance: NA
len: 13
CDR3aa: CAISEEDDQPQHF
CDR3nt: TGTGCCATCAGTGAGGAGGATGATCAGCCCCAGCATTTT

v_gene: TRBV7-2
d_gene: TRBD1
j_gene: TRBJ2-1
abundance: NA
len: 16
CDR3aa: CASSLEGARTYNEQFF
CDR3nt: TGTGCCAGCAGCTTAGAGGGGGCGAGGACCTACAATGAGCAGTTCTTC

v_gene: TRBV6-5
d_gene: NA
j_gene: TRBJ2-7
abundance: few
len: 11
CDR3aa: CASRGPYEQYF
CDR3nt: TGTGCCAGCAGGGGACCCTACGAGCAGTACTTC

v_gene: TRBV12-3/TRBV12-4
d_gene: TRBD1
j_gene: TRBJ1-2
abundance: NA
len: 14
CDR3aa: CASSLDRGALDYTF
CDR3nt: TGTGCCAGCAGTCTCGACAGGGGCGCCCTTGACTACACCTTC

v_gene: TRBV7-2
d_gene: NA
j_gene: TRBJ1-2
abundance: many
len: 13
CDR3aa: CASSLGGQRGYTF
CDR3nt: TGTGCCAGCAGCTTAGGCGGACAGCGTGGCTACACCTTC

v_gene: TRBV12-3/TRBV12-4
d_gene: NA
j_gene: TRBJ2-1
abundance: NA
len: 13
CDR3aa: CASRKQGYNEQFF
CDR3nt: TGTGCCAGCAGAAAACAGGGATACAATGAGCAGTTCTTC

v_gene: TRBV7-9
d_gene: NA
j_gene: TRBJ2-5
abundance: few
len: 12
CDR3aa: CASSSRPETQYF
CDR3nt: TGTGCCAGCAGTTCCAGACCAGAGACCCAGTACTTC

v_gene: TRBV2
d_gene: NA
j_gene: TRBJ2-7
abundance: many
len: 11
CDR3aa: CASREGYEQYF
CDR3nt: TGTGCCAGCAGGGAAGGCTACGAGCAGTACTTC

v_gene: TRBV29-1
d_gene: TRBD2
j_gene: TRBJ2-7
abundance: few
len: 13
CDR3aa: CSVDPGGWNEQYF
CDR3nt: TGCAGCGTTGACCCGGGAGGGTGGAATGAGCAGTACTTC

v_gene: TRBV7-6
d_gene: NA
j_gene: TRBJ1-1
abundance: NA
len: 13
CDR3aa: CASSLAPHTEAFF
CDR3nt: TGTGCCAGCAGCTTAGCCCCCCACACTGAAGCTTTCTTT

v_gene: TRBV4-1
d_gene: TRBD2
j_gene: TRBJ2-3
abundance: few
len: 18
CDR3aa: CASSQGRGRAGSTDTQYF
CDR3nt: TGCGCCAGCAGCCAAGGGCGCGGGAGGGCCGGAAGCACAGATACGCAGTATTTT

v_gene: TRBV29-1
d_gene: TRBD1
j_gene: TRBJ2-2
abundance: NA
len: 15
CDR3aa: CSVPGQSANTGELFF
CDR3nt: TGCAGCGTCCCGGGACAGTCCGCGAACACCGGGGAGCTGTTTTTT

v_gene: TRBV7-3
d_gene: NA
j_gene: TRBJ2-1
abundance: NA
len: 13
CDR3aa: CASGVGRWGEQFF
CDR3nt: TGTGCCAGCGGAGTAGGGAGGTGGGGTGAGCAGTTCTTC

v_gene: TRBV6-5
d_gene: NA
j_gene: TRBJ1-1
abundance: few
len: 15
CDR3aa: CASSYISLGNTEAFF
CDR3nt: TGTGCCAGCAGTTACATTAGTTTAGGGAACACTGAAGCTTTCTTT

v_gene: TRBV12-3/TRBV12-4
d_gene: TRBD1
j_gene: TRBJ2-5
abundance: NA
len: 13
CDR3aa: CASRTGGLETQYF
CDR3nt: TGTGCCAGCAGGACAGGGGGCCTGGAGACCCAGTACTTC

v_gene: TRBV27
d_gene: NA
j_gene: TRBJ1-5
abundance: few
len: 12
CDR3aa: CASSSENRPQHF
CDR3nt: TGTGCCAGCAGTTCCGAAAATCGGCCCCAGCATTTT

v_gene: TRBV15
d_gene: TRBD1
j_gene: TRBJ2-1
abundance: few
len: 16
CDR3aa: CATSRTTGTGKNEQFF
CDR3nt: TGTGCCACCAGCAGAACGACCGGGACAGGGAAAAATGAGCAGTTCTTC

v_gene: TRBV7-9
d_gene: TRBD2
j_gene: TRBJ2-2
abundance: NA
len: 13
CDR3aa: CASKRDRTGELFF
CDR3nt: TGTGCCAGCAAGCGGGACCGAACCGGGGAGCTGTTTTTT

v_gene: TRBV7-2
d_gene: NA
j_gene: TRBJ2-2
abundance: NA
len: 14
CDR3aa: CASSLSRGTGELFF
CDR3nt: TGTGCCAGCAGCCTTAGTCGGGGGACCGGGGAGCTGTTTTTT